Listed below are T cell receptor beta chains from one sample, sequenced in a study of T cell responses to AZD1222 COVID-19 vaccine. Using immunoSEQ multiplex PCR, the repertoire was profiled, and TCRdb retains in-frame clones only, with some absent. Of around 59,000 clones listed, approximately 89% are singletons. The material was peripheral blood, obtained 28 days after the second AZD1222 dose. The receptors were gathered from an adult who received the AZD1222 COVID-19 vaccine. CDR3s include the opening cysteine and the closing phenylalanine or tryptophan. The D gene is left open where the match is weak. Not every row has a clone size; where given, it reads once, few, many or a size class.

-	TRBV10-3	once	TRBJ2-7	CAISGPDTTYEQYF	TGTGCCATCAGTGGTCCGGACACAACCTACGAGCAGTACTTC
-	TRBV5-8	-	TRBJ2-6	CASSLDSGANVLTF	TGTGCCAGCAGTCTAGACTCTGGGGCCAACGTCCTGACTTTC
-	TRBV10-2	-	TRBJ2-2	CASRGAPPSTGELFF	TGCGCCAGCAGGGGGGCCCCGCCCTCGACTGGGGAGCTGTTTTTT
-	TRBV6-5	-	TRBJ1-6	CASTLQRTNSPLHF	TGTGCCAGCACCTTACAGAGAACAAATTCACCCCTCCACTTT
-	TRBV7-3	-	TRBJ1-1	CASSLKATSKNTEAFF	TGTGCCAGCAGCTTAAAGGCAACCAGCAAGAACACTGAAGCTTTCTTT
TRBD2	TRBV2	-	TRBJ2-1	CASSRWTSGRALNEQFF	TGTGCCAGCAGTAGATGGACTAGCGGGAGGGCCTTGAATGAGCAGTTCTTC
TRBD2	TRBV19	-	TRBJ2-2	CASSTGLAGGLYTGELFF	TGTGCCAGTAGTACGGGACTAGCGGGAGGGCTATACACCGGGGAGCTGTTTTTT
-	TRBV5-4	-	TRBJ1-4	CASSPSRGRGNEKLFF	TGTGCCAGCAGCCCCAGCCGGGGAAGGGGGAATGAAAAACTGTTTTTT
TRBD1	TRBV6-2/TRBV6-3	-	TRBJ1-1	CASSPGTDRTEAFF	TGTGCCAGCAGCCCGGGGACAGACAGGACTGAAGCTTTCTTT
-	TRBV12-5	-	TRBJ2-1	CASERSNEQFF	TGTGCTAGTGAACGTTCGAATGAGCAGTTCTTC
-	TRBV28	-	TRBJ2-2	CVTTVSNTGELFF	TGTGTTACGACAGTCTCAAACACCGGGGAGCTGTTTTTT
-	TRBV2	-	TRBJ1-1	CASIKEGNTEAFF	TGTGCCAGCATCAAGGAGGGCAACACTGAAGCTTTCTTT
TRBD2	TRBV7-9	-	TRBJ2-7	CASSRGGGHEQYF	TGTGCCAGCAGCCGGGGGGGAGGCCACGAGCAGTACTTC
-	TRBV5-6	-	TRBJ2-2	CASSFPPQGESDTGELFF	TGTGCCAGCAGCTTCCCCCCACAGGGTGAGAGTGACACCGGGGAGCTGTTTTTT
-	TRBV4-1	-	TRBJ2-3	CASSQARSSTDTQYF	TGCGCCAGCAGCCAAGCCCGGAGTAGCACAGATACGCAGTATTTT
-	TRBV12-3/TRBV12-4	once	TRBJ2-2	CASSWASGELFF	TGTGCCAGCAGTTGGGCGTCCGGGGAGCTGTTTTTT